This T cell receptor beta chain emerged from a study of blood T cell repertoires in COVID-19. Study in general: T cells, B-cell-depleted T cells, or PBMCs provided the cDNA or gDNA that served as material.

Participants were aged about 18 to 100 years from roughly 26 US areas. CDR3 size: 16 residues. Germline V gives CDR1 SGHRS, CDR2 YFSETQ. V shed 0 bases, J shed 3 bases, and the junction held 5 bases outside the gene matches. Authors' processing steps: Nucleated cell counts were estimated from reference gene primer amplification. Measured with immunoSEQ multiplex PCR; TCRdb has only the in-frame clones, and not every one. Clone size and the V and J calls come from that table; the DNA yielded D and trimming. Of about 300,000 clones detected, 85% to 90% appear once; the ten largest clones hold 3.5% to 4.5%. This clone was picked up a small number of times.

The origin of this receptor is a woman younger than 35 with acute COVID-19. Sequencing input: PBMCs or T cells enriched from blood (not recorded which). V usage is TRBV5-1 and J usage is TRBJ2-3; 9 bases line up with TRBD2. Here the CDR3 DNA reads TGCGCCAGCAGCTTGGGTGTGGGACTAGCAACAGATACGCAGTATTTT. Protein product: CASSLGVGLATDTQYF. The variable domain in full, completed from reference TRBV5-1 and TRBJ2-3, reads KAGVTQTPRYLIKTRGQQVTLSCSPISGHRSVSWYQQTPGQGLQFLFEYFSETQRNKGNFPGRFSGRQFSNSRSEMNVSTLELGDSALYLCASSLGVGLATDTQYFGPGTRLTVL.